This T cell receptor (beta chain) was documented in a study of graft-versus-host responses after intestinal transplantation. About the research overall: Each patient got anti-thymocyte globulin induction, then tacrolimus and steroids for two to four years.

Repertoires were generated with immunoSEQ multiplex PCR, while TCRdb's copy carries only in-frame clones and drops some. The data show some 48,000 clones, with 95% seen just once and under 0.3% held by the top ten. Overall study findings and caveats: GvH clones appeared in recipient marrow, some first in ileum or blood. Allografts carried high graft-versus-host to host-versus-graft clonal ratios in patients having graft-donor T cell macrochimerism.

Germline V gives CDR1 SGHNT, CDR2 YENEEA. The CDR3 is made up of 12 amino acids. J was trimmed by 3 bases and V by 6 bases; bases with no gene match: 0. Of note for this clone: Antigen: not known.

The receptor was derived from a human donor who was the organ donor for an intestinal transplant. The specimen was unstimulated CD8+ T cells sorted from spleen or lymph node cells, collected before transplant. The chain has TRBV11-3 and TRBJ2-5, with 8 bases matching TRBD2. Here the CDR3 reads CASRLAEETQYF. As DNA, the CDR3 is TGTGCCAGCAGACTAGCGGAAGAGACCCAGTACTTC.